The text below deals with one T cell receptor beta chain. This entry belongs to a study of blood T cell repertoires in COVID-19. On the study more broadly: Samples taken during acute and convalescent COVID-19 were collected in the United States, Italy and Spain.

Assay used: immunoSEQ multiplex PCR; TCRdb lists only in-frame clones, some missing. The sample has about 190,000 clones, about 88% seen once. V dropped 4 bases and J dropped 0 bases, with 15 bases sitting between them. Germline V gene data show CDR1 as MNHNS and CDR2 as SASEGT. The CDR3 has 16 amino acids. The receptor was isolated from a man aged 25-45 years with active or convalescent COVID-19. The chain is built from TRBV6-1 and TRBJ1-1, with D possibly TRBD1 on 5 matching bases. Sequencing was performed on peripheral blood. The CDR3 sequence is CASSVGRAVMNTEAFF. The CDR3 nucleotides read TGTGCCAGCAGTGTGGGCAGGGCCGTAATGAACACTGAAGCTTTCTTT.